This passage covers 5 T cell receptor beta chains from one sample sequenced in a study of blood T cell repertoires in COVID-19. This table comes from immunoSEQ multiplex PCR, and its TCRdb copy is limited to in-frame clones, with some not included. The sample carries roughly 80,000 clones, 78% recorded once. The sequenced sample was peripheral blood. These receptor sequences come from a human donor in a cohort sampled during active COVID-19.

The V and J genes are TRBV9 and TRBJ1-1; the D gene is possibly TRBD1 (6 bases). The germline V gene encodes CDR1 SGDLS and CDR2 YYNGEE. The V and J ends lost 3 bases and 1 base respectively, with 16 bases between them. The CDR3 runs 16 residues. CDR3 nucleotide sequence: TGTGCCAGCAGCGCCCCAGCCCAGGGGACGAACACTGAAGCTTTCTTT. As protein: CASSAPAQGTNTEAFF. Using reference TRBV9 and TRBJ1-1 for the parts outside the CDR3, the full variable domain is DSGVTQTPKHLITATGQRVTLRCSPRSGDLSVYWYQQSLDQGLQFLIQYYNGEERAKGNILERFSAQQFPDLHSELNLSSLELGDSALYFCASSAPAQGTNTEAFFGQGTRLTVV.

The chain has TRBV10-3 and TRBJ2-1; 9 nucleotides agree with TRBD1. Germline loops: CDR1 ENHRY, CDR2 SYGVKD. The CDR3 extends over 14 amino acids. V trimming: 6 bases; J trimming: 8 bases; junction bases outside the gene matches: 8. DNA for the CDR3: TGTGCCATCAGATACGGGACAGGGAGGGATGAGCAGTTCTTC. It encodes CAIRYGTGRDEQFF.

The chain joins TRBV6-5 to TRBJ2-7; the D gene is possibly TRBD1 (6 bases). This CDR3 comprises 13 residues. With 3 bases removed from V and 5 bases from J, the gap between germline ends came to 11 bases. Germline values: CDR1 MNHEY, CDR2 SVGAGI. In nucleotides, the CDR3 is TGTGCCAGCAGTTATCAGGGGTACAACGAGCAGTACTTC. Translation gives CASSYQGYNEQYF.

The chain carries TRBV9 and TRBJ2-7, with 7 bases matching TRBD2. This CDR3 is built from 17 residues. V lost 2 bases, J lost 2 bases, and 13 bases stayed unmatched. The germline V gene has CDR1 SGDLS and CDR2 YYNGEE. This CDR3 is CASSVHLAGELPYEQYV. As DNA, the CDR3 is TGTGCCAGCAGCGTTCATCTTGCGGGAGAATTACCCTACGAGCAGTACGTC.

The chain recombines TRBV27 with TRBJ2-5; D perhaps matches TRBD1 (6 bases). The length of the CDR3 is 13 residues. Looked up from germline, CDR1 is MNHEY and CDR2 is SMNVEV (reference sequence). The V gene lost 5 bases and the J gene lost 3 bases, with 10 bases spanning the gap. The CDR3 sequence is CASSLDRKETQYF. CDR3 nucleotides: TGTGCCAGCAGTCTGGACAGAAAAGAGACCCAGTACTTC.